This T cell receptor beta chain was found in a study of shared clonotypes between healthy human individuals. For this clone: This CDR3 is also generated by other DNA sequences in the sample.

CDR3 size: 17 residues. The germline gives CDR1 SGHRS, CDR2 YFSETQ. V lost 2 bases to trimming and J lost 4 bases; unmatched junction nucleotides: 6. The authors ran the assay at deep level. The repertoire was sequenced with immunoSEQ multiplex PCR; TCRdb's copy has only in-frame clones and lacks some. The table has some 2,500,000 clones, roughly 93% seen once; the top ten hold around 0.37%. The sample taken for sequencing was naive CD4+ T cells from PBMCs. Subset: CD45RA+ positively selected. The TCR sequence derives from a man between 18 and 35 years old in good health. Some clones in this sample may be carry-over from other donors' samples. V is TRBV5-1 and J is TRBJ2-1; TRBD2 aligns across 13 bases. Here the CDR3 reads CASSLPGLAGPYNEQFF. CDR3 bases: TGCGCCAGCAGCTTACCGGGACTAGCGGGACCATACAATGAGCAGTTCTTC. The whole variable domain, remainder taken from reference TRBV5-1 and TRBJ2-1, is KAGVTQTPRYLIKTRGQQVTLSCSPISGHRSVSWYQQTPGQGLQFLFEYFSETQRNKGNFPGRFSGRQFSNSRSEMNVSTLELGDSALYLCASSLPGLAGPYNEQFFGPGTRLTVL.